Following are 20 T cell receptor beta chains from one sample sequenced in a study of T-cell memory formation after mild COVID-19. A single record per CDR3 protein comes from TCRdb applying MiXCR to the 5' RACE reads. Of hundreds of thousands of distinct CDR3 sequences in the sample, roughly 21% are singletons; the top ten hold around 9.2%. Sequenced input: PBMCs or a T cell subset sorted from them (not recorded which). Receptor source: an adult woman who had mild COVID-19 (a few samples of this study predate the infection). Cell type and time point are not known.

The chain joins TRBV20-1 to TRBJ2-1; TRBD2 agrees at 11 bases. The CDR3 spans 15 residues. CDR1 is DFQATT and CDR2 is SNEGSKA in the germline V gene (reference sequence). The V and J ends lost 5 bases and 6 bases, in that order; junction bases with no gene match: 9. CDR3 bases: TGCAGTGCTGGACGACCGGGACTAGCGGTCAATGAGCAGTTCTTC. It specifies CSAGRPGLAVNEQFF.

V usage is TRBV24-1 and J usage is TRBJ1-1; perhaps TRBD1 as D (5 bases). The CDR3 extends over 13 amino acids. Germline V lookup: CDR1 KGHDR, CDR2 SFDVKD. Trimming took 5 bases from V and 5 from J, leaving 11 bases between them. CDR3 loop: CATSAGRGTEAFF. The CDR3 DNA follows: TGTGCCACCAGTGCGGGACGAGGGACTGAAGCTTTCTTT.

This chain joins TRBV29-1 and TRBJ1-2, with 10 bases identical to TRBD1. The CDR3 has 14 residues. J gave up 6 bases and V 6 bases, and 10 bases lay outside the gene matches. The V gene's germline CDR1 is SQVTM and CDR2 ANQGSEA. As DNA, the CDR3 is TGCAGCGTCTATGGACAGGGGGATAAAGATGGCTACACCTTC. It is translated as CSVYGQGDKDGYTF. Full variable domain (remainder filled in from reference TRBV29-1 and TRBJ1-2): SAVISQKPSRDICQRGTSLTIQCQVDSQVTMMFWYRQQPGQSLTLIATANQGSEATYESGFVIDKFPISRPNLTFSTLTVSNMSPEDSSIYLCSVYGQGDKDGYTFGSGTRLTVV.

The chain links TRBV5-1 to TRBJ2-3; D might be TRBD1 (6 bases). The CDR3 is made up of 16 amino acids. Trimming removed 7 bases from V and 3 bases from J, with 21 bases in between. Germline loops: CDR1 SGHRS, CDR2 YFSETQ. CDR3 bases: TGCGCCAGCGAGTTGACCACTACAGGGCCTACAGATACGCAGTATTTT. Translated: CASELTTTGPTDTQYF.

This clonotype was picked up a small number of times. The chain joins TRBV9 to TRBJ2-7; TRBD2 agrees at 10 bases. V lost 4 bases and J lost 4; bases outside the gene matches: 5. The germline gives CDR1 SGDLS, CDR2 YYNGEE. The CDR3 has 14 amino acids. The CDR3, as DNA: TGTGCCAGCAGCAAAAGCGGGGGGGCATACGAGCAGTACTTC. This translates into CASSKSGGAYEQYF.

The gene calls are TRBV5-3 and TRBJ2-2; D possibly corresponds to TRBD1 (5 bases). TRBV5-3 is an ORF, and what it does is uncertain. V lost 1 base and J lost 4, with 11 bases in between. CDR3 size: 15 residues. CDR3 sequence: CARSLSRVSTGELFF. The CDR3, as DNA: TGTGCCAGAAGCTTGAGCAGGGTATCCACCGGGGAGCTGTTTTTT.

The V gene is TRBV27, the J gene TRBJ2-7; 7 bases map to TRBD1. The CDR3 totals 12 residues. CDR1 and CDR2 from the germline V gene are MNHEY and SMNVEV (reference sequence). Trimming took 5 bases from V and 11 from J; bases not matched to a gene: 9. CDR3 residues: CASSLRQGREYF. The DNA of the CDR3 is TGTGCCAGCAGTCTGAGACAGGGACGGGAGTACTTC.

This clonotype was detected only a few times. The junction departs from the called germline gene at one end, perhaps through a read error. Here the CDR3 reads CASRLGTDNEQFF. The DNA of the CDR3 is TGTGCCAGCAGATTAGGGACTGACAATGAGCAGTTCTTC. V and J are TRBV7-2 and TRBJ2-1; possible D gene TRBD2, 6 bases. Looked up from germline, CDR1 is SGHTA and CDR2 is FQGNSA. The length of the CDR3 is 13 residues.

Here the CDR3 reads CSVEWDSTGYTF. The CDR3 DNA is TGCAGCGTTGAGTGGGACAGCACTGGCTACACCTTC. The chain joins TRBV29-1 to TRBJ1-2, with 7 bases fitting TRBD1. The V and J ends lost 3 bases and 7 bases, in that order; junction bases with no gene match: 5. The CDR3 is made up of 12 amino acids. The germline CDR1 and CDR2 sequences are SQVTM and ANQGSEA.

This clonotype was recorded a few times. CDR3: CASSPPGQGAGNTIYF. DNA of the CDR3: TGTGCCAGCAGTCCACCGGGACAGGGAGCTGGAAACACCATATATTTT. The genes are TRBV7-6 and TRBJ1-3; 9 nucleotides line up with TRBD1. The germline V gene has CDR1 SGHVS and CDR2 FNYEAQ. J lost 2 bases, V lost 6 bases, and 8 bases had no gene match. The CDR3 length is 16 residues.

In this sample, this clonotype turned up a few times. V gene TRBV7-9 combines with J gene TRBJ2-7, with 9 bases lining up with TRBD2. Germline CDR1 and CDR2: SEHNR and FQNEAQ (reference sequence). The ends lost 5 bases at V and 0 bases at J; junction bases unmatched: 8. This CDR3 has 16 amino acids. CDR3 sequence (DNA): TGTGCCAGCAGCCCCTTTGTAGCGGGGGACTCCTACGAGCAGTACTTC. Its translation: CASSPFVAGDSYEQYF.

The chain joins TRBV29-1 to TRBJ2-7, with 9 positions matching TRBD1. V lost 5 bases, J lost 3 bases, and 11 bases stayed unmatched. Germline assignment: CDR1 SQVTM and CDR2 ANQGSEA. The CDR3 covers 15 residues. The CDR3, as DNA: TGCAGCGTTCTGAATGAGGGACAGGGCCGCTACGAGCAGTACTTC. Amino acids: CSVLNEGQGRYEQYF.

This clonotype came up many times. The chain combines TRBV7-2 with TRBJ1-1; TRBD1 agrees at 12 bases. Germline CDR1 SGHTA, CDR2 FQGNSA. The CDR3 contains 14 residues. Losses at the gene ends were 3 bases for V and 8 bases for J; bases not matched to a gene: 4. CDR3 residues: CASSFGTGGREAFF. CDR3 DNA sequence: TGTGCCAGCAGCTTTGGGACAGGGGGCCGCGAAGCTTTCTTT.

The V gene is TRBV18, the J gene TRBJ1-2, with D possibly being TRBD1 (5 bases). CDR1 and CDR2 from the germline V gene are KGHSH and LQKENI. This CDR3 has 16 amino acids. The V and J ends lost 2 bases and 2 bases respectively, with 15 bases between them. CDR3 sequence (DNA): TGTGCCAGCTCACCAACGAGACAGCCGCTCAACTATGGCTACACCTTC. Its protein is CASSPTRQPLNYGYTF.

The chain is built from TRBV7-3 and TRBJ2-3; unclear D gene. CDR1 and CDR2 from the germline V gene are SGHTA and FQGTGA. V was clipped by 6 bases and J by 0 bases, with 13 bases between them. The length of the CDR3 is 15 residues. The CDR3 coding sequence is TGTGCCAGCAGTCTCGTCGGTAGCAGCACAGATACGCAGTATTTT. Translation: CASSLVGSSTDTQYF.

V and J are TRBV7-2 and TRBJ1-4, with 10 bases identical to TRBD1. The trim removed 5 bases at V and 6 bases at J, leaving 3 bases unmatched. Germline CDR1 and CDR2: SGHTA and FQGNSA. The CDR3 sequence is 14 residues long. The CDR3 DNA reads as TGTGCCAGCAGCCACGACAGGGGGCATGAAAAACTGTTTTTT. Translation gives CASSHDRGHEKLFF.

This clonotype was seen ten or more times. This chain uses TRBV6-2 or TRBV6-3 with TRBJ2-7; D might be TRBD1 or TRBD2, each matching 5 bases. V lost 1 base and J lost 1, with 14 bases in between. The germline gives CDR1 MNHEY, CDR2 SVGEGT. The CDR3 is made up of 16 amino acids. The CDR3 sequence is CASSYYRGQVSYEQYF. The CDR3 DNA is TGTGCCAGCAGTTACTACCGGGGCCAGGTTTCCTACGAGCAGTACTTC.

The chain is built from TRBV5-1 and TRBJ1-1; 7 bases align to TRBD1. This CDR3 contains 13 residues. CDR1 and CDR2 (germline): SGHRS, YFSETQ. J gave up 4 bases and V 5 bases, and 5 bases lay outside the gene matches. The CDR3 DNA reads as TGCGCCAGCAGTGAGGGGGCGGTCACTGAAGCTTTCTTT. This sequence encodes CASSEGAVTEAFF. Using reference TRBV5-1 and TRBJ1-1 for the parts outside the CDR3, the full variable domain is KAGVTQTPRYLIKTRGQQVTLSCSPISGHRSVSWYQQTPGQGLQFLFEYFSETQRNKGNFPGRFSGRQFSNSRSEMNVSTLELGDSALYLCASSEGAVTEAFFGQGTRLTVV.

The chain carries TRBV15 and TRBJ2-5; D unresolved. Germline CDR1 LNHNV, CDR2 YYDKDF (reference sequence). V dropped 3 bases and J dropped 1 base, with 18 bases sitting between them. This CDR3 is built from 17 residues. The CDR3 loop is CATSSGDTWRIQETQYF. The CDR3, as DNA: TGTGCCACCAGCAGTGGTGACACGTGGCGGATCCAAGAGACCCAGTACTTC.

J is TRBJ2-3 and V is TRBV25-1; no reliable D call. This CDR3 has 12 residues. Trimming stripped 7 bases from V and 4 bases from J, with 9 bases between. CDR1 and CDR2 from the germline V gene are MGHDK and SYGVNS. This CDR3 is CASTGQADTQYF. CDR3 in DNA: TGTGCCAGCACCGGGCAGGCAGATACGCAGTATTTT.